One T cell receptor (beta chain) is described in this entry. The sample belongs to a study of blood T cell repertoires in COVID-19. Overall study: The United States, Italy and Spain provided the acute and convalescent COVID-19 samples. T cells, B-cell-depleted T cells, or PBMCs supplied cDNA or gDNA.

Trimming took 1 base from V and 12 from J, leaving 11 bases between them. The germline V gene has CDR1 MNHNY and CDR2 SVGAGI (reference sequence). There are 12 residues in the CDR3. Original handling: Estimated nucleated cell counts came from reference gene primer amplification. Some clones are missing from TCRdb's copy, which holds only in-frame ones; the method was immunoSEQ multiplex PCR. From that table come the V and J calls and clone size; the DNA was used to work out D and trimming. The sample carries about 220,000 clones, approximately 83% recorded once. The clonotype comes from an older woman with acute or convalescent COVID-19. J is TRBJ2-3 and V is TRBV6-6; D might be TRBD2 (6 bases). The sequenced material came from peripheral blood. CDR3 in amino acids: CASSYLGREQYF. DNA for the CDR3: TGTGCCAGCAGTTACTTAGGGCGGGAACAGTATTTT.